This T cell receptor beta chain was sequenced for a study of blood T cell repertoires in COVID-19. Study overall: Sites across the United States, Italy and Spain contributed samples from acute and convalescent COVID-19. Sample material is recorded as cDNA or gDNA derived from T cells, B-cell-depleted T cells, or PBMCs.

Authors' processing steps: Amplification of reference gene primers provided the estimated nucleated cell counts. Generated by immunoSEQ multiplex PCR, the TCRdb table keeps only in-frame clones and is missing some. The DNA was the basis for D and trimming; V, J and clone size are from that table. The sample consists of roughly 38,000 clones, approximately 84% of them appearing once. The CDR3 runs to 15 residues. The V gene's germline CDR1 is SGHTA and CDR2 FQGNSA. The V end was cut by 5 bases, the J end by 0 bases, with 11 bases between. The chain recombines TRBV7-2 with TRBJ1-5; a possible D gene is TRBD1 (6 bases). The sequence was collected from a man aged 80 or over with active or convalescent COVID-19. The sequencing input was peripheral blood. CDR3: CASSPATGSNQPQHF. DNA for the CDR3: TGTGCCAGCAGCCCCGCGACAGGTAGCAATCAGCCCCAGCATTTT.